This TCR beta chain was identified in a study of blood T cell repertoires in COVID-19. Study overall: The analysed material was cDNA or gDNA that came from T cells, B-cell-depleted T cells, or PBMCs.

Each participant's cohort was designated according to participant-reported clinical history. Symptom resolution, clearance, or two negative PCRs marked the recovered donors of Cohort 3. Germline lookup yields CDR1 MGHRA and CDR2 YSYEKL. This CDR3 is 20 amino acids long. V lost 1 base to trimming and J lost 2 bases; unmatched junction nucleotides: 11. Authors' data handling: Amplification from reference gene primers served as the basis for estimated nucleated cell counts. Produced via immunoSEQ multiplex PCR; TCRdb's table is partial and in-frame only. The V and J calls and clone size come from that table; D and trimming were worked out from the DNA. The sample carries 150,000 to 200,000 clones, 70% to 90% recorded once.

Sequencing was performed on PBMCs or T cells enriched from blood (not recorded which). This TCR derives from a woman aged 18-30 years who had recovered from COVID-19. The V call is TRBV4-1, the J call TRBJ2-6; 10 bases are a match to TRBD1. DNA of the CDR3: TGCGCCAGCAGCCAAGCCTTTCGTCCGGGACAGGGGACTGGGGCCAACGTCCTGACTTTC. Its translation is CASSQAFRPGQGTGANVLTF.